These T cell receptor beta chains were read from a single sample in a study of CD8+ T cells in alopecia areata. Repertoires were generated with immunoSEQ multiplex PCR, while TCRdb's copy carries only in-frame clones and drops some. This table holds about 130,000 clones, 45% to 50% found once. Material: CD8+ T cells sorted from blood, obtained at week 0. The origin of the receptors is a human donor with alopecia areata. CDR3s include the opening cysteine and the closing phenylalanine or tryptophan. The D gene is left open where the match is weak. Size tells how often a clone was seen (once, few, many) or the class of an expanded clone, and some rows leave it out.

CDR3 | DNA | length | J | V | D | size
CASSLGDRVTETQYF | TGTGCCAGCAGCTTGGGGGACAGGGTGACGGAGACCCAGTACTTC | 15 | TRBJ2-5 | TRBV5-6 | TRBD1 | NA
CASSYGGPPLHF | TGTGCCAGCAGTTACGGCGGCCCACCCCTCCACTTT | 12 | TRBJ1-6 | TRBV6-5 | NA | few
CSVVSGNTGELFF | TGCAGCGTTGTTTCGGGAAACACCGGGGAGCTGTTTTTT | 13 | TRBJ2-2 | TRBV29-1 | NA | NA
CASSPGYYEQYF | TGTGCCAGCAGCCCTGGCTACTACGAGCAGTACTTC | 12 | TRBJ2-7 | TRBV14 | NA | many
CASSSQGGGYTF | TGTGCCAGCAGTTCACAGGGCGGCGGCTACACCTTC | 12 | TRBJ1-2 | TRBV7-9 | NA | few
CAWSSMVGTEAFF | TGTGCCTGGAGCTCGATGGTAGGCACTGAAGCTTTCTTT | 13 | TRBJ1-1 | TRBV30 | NA | NA
CASKAETQYF | TGTGCCAGCAAGGCGGAGACCCAGTACTTC | 10 | TRBJ2-5 | TRBV6-5 | NA | NA
CASSMLAASYEQYF | TGTGCCAGTAGTATGTTAGCCGCCAGCTACGAGCAGTACTTC | 14 | TRBJ2-7 | TRBV19 | NA | NA
CASSPAITITTNEKLFF | TGCGCCAGCAGCCCCGCGATCACAATTACAACTAATGAAAAACTGTTTTTT | 17 | TRBJ1-4 | TRBV4-1 | NA | NA
CASSVTSGGMETQYF | TGTGCCAGCAGTGTGACTAGCGGGGGGATGGAGACCCAGTACTTC | 15 | TRBJ2-5 | TRBV9 | TRBD2 | NA
CASSYHGADYEQYF | TGTGCCAGCAGTTACCACGGGGCGGACTACGAGCAGTACTTC | 14 | TRBJ2-7 | TRBV27 | NA | NA
CASSSTGTEQYF | TGTGCCAGCAGCTCTACAGGGACCGAGCAGTACTTC | 12 | TRBJ2-7 | TRBV7-9 | NA | NA
CSVRLALVETQYF | TGCAGCGTGCGACTAGCCCTAGTAGAGACCCAGTACTTC | 13 | TRBJ2-5 | TRBV29-1 | TRBD2 | NA
CASSQDRDTQYF | TGTGCCAGCAGCCAGGACCGTGATACGCAGTATTTT | 12 | TRBJ2-3 | TRBV13 | NA | NA
CASSADSYTF | TGTGCCAGCAGCGCGGACAGCTACACCTTC | 10 | TRBJ1-2 | TRBV11-2 | NA | few
CSAKPRTENTEAFF | TGCAGCGCCAAACCGAGGACGGAGAACACTGAAGCTTTCTTT | 14 | TRBJ1-1 | TRBV29-1 | NA | NA
CASNLPGQTSQQYF | TGTGCCAGCAATCTTCCCGGACAGACGTCGCAGCAGTACTTC | 14 | TRBJ2-7 | TRBV6-5 | NA | NA
CASPPLGGGPPYNEQFF | TGTGCCAGCCCCCCCCTGGGAGGGGGGCCTCCCTACAATGAGCAGTTCTTC | 17 | TRBJ2-1 | TRBV7-9 | NA | few
CARVELGRGGDDEQFF | TGTGCCAGGGTAGAGTTAGGGCGGGGGGGCGACGATGAGCAGTTCTTC | 16 | TRBJ2-1 | TRBV7-2 | TRBD2 | NA
CASSLGANEQFF | TGTGCCAGCAGCTTGGGGGCCAATGAGCAGTTCTTC | 12 | TRBJ2-1 | TRBV5-6 | NA | NA
CAWTHGDYGYTF | TGTGCCTGGACCCACGGGGACTATGGCTACACCTTC | 12 | TRBJ1-2 | TRBV30 | NA | NA
CASSQEGEETQYF | TGTGCCAGCAGCCAAGAGGGGGAGGAGACCCAGTACTTC | 13 | TRBJ2-5 | TRBV13 | NA | NA
CASSKKGYYEQYF | TGTGCCAGCAGCAAAAAAGGGTACTACGAGCAGTACTTC | 13 | TRBJ2-7 | TRBV21-1 | NA | NA
CASSWGYTGELFF | TGTGCCAGCAGTTGGGGGTACACCGGGGAGCTGTTTTTT | 13 | TRBJ2-2 | TRBV27 | NA | NA
CASMDRATYEQYF | TGTGCCAGCATGGACAGGGCGACCTACGAGCAGTACTTC | 13 | TRBJ2-7 | TRBV27 | TRBD1 | NA
CASRLAWEETQYF | TGTGCCAGCCGGTTAGCTTGGGAAGAGACCCAGTACTTC | 13 | TRBJ2-5 | TRBV6-6 | NA | NA
CASSAGHPSDGYTF | TGTGCCAGCAGCGCGGGACACCCCTCTGATGGCTACACCTTC | 14 | TRBJ1-2 | TRBV5-6 | NA | NA
CAWSPDMYQPQHF | TGTGCCTGGAGCCCGGACATGTATCAGCCCCAGCATTTT | 13 | TRBJ1-5 | TRBV30 | NA | NA
CASGSRTGGTETQYF | TGTGCCAGCGGGAGTAGGACAGGGGGCACAGAGACCCAGTACTTC | 15 | TRBJ2-5 | TRBV27 | TRBD1 | NA
CASSPLPGPGGETQYF | TGTGCCAGCAGCCCCCTCCCAGGTCCGGGTGGAGAGACCCAGTACTTC | 16 | TRBJ2-5 | TRBV7-9 | NA | NA
CSVESRIGTDTQYF | TGCAGCGTTGAAAGCAGAATCGGCACAGATACGCAGTATTTT | 14 | TRBJ2-3 | TRBV29-1 | NA | NA
CTSSQVSRAPKGITEAFF | TGCACCAGCAGCCAAGTCTCCCGGGCCCCCAAGGGCATCACTGAAGCTTTCTTT | 18 | TRBJ1-1 | TRBV1 | NA | NA
CSVDDGGNQPQHF | TGCAGCGTTGACGACGGGGGGAATCAGCCCCAGCATTTT | 13 | TRBJ1-5 | TRBV29-1 | NA | NA
CASSQLGAPHYGYTF | TGCGCCAGCAGTCAATTGGGTGCCCCCCACTATGGCTACACCTTC | 15 | TRBJ1-2 | TRBV23-1 | NA | NA
CASSLGLTGLMSNQPQHF | TGTGCCAGCAGCTTAGGCCTAACGGGACTAATGTCGAATCAGCCCCAGCATTTT | 18 | TRBJ1-5 | TRBV13 | NA | NA
CASSLGSRPYEQYF | TGTGCCAGCAGCTTAGGGAGCCGGCCCTACGAGCAGTACTTC | 14 | TRBJ2-7 | TRBV7-9 | NA | few
CASSAEGGLETQYF | TGCGCCAGCAGCGCCGAGGGAGGATTGGAGACCCAGTACTTC | 14 | TRBJ2-5 | TRBV5-1 | NA | NA
CASTTPSTGRSEQFF | TGTGCCAGCACCACTCCGTCGACAGGGAGAAGTGAGCAGTTCTTC | 15 | TRBJ2-1 | TRBV13 | TRBD1 | NA
CASSPAGTGGTPNYGYTF | TGTGCCAGCAGCCCGGCCGGGACAGGGGGTACCCCCAACTATGGCTACACCTTC | 18 | TRBJ1-2 | TRBV7-9 | TRBD1 | NA
CASKTGVNTEAFF | TGTGCCAGCAAAACAGGGGTGAACACTGAAGCTTTCTTT | 13 | TRBJ1-1 | TRBV2 | TRBD1 | NA
CASRPTTGINTEAFF | TGTGCCAGCAGACCCACCACAGGGATTAACACTGAAGCTTTCTTT | 15 | TRBJ1-1 | TRBV28 | NA | few
CASSSPEGDSHYTEAFF | TGTGCCAGCAGCTCGCCCGAGGGGGACAGTCATTACACTGAAGCTTTCTTT | 17 | TRBJ1-1 | TRBV7-9 | TRBD1 | few
CASSLDRNQETQYF | TGTGCCAGCAGCTTAGACAGGAACCAAGAGACCCAGTACTTC | 14 | TRBJ2-5 | TRBV7-9 | NA | once